This T cell receptor beta chain was captured by sequencing in a study of T cell repertoires in cytomegalovirus infection. One entry per CDR3 protein, called by TCRdb with MiXCR from the reads. The table shows approximately 630,000 distinct CDR3 sequences, with 24% occurring only once. This clonotype was observed once. The junction differs from germline at one of its ends, possibly a read error. Germline V lookup: CDR1 SGHTA, CDR2 FQGNSA. This CDR3 comprises 12 residues. Sample: CD8+ T cells from PBMCs. This TCR was recovered from a human donor in good health (CMV status not recorded). Some clones in this sample may be carry-over from other donors' samples. V and J are TRBV7-2 and TRBJ1-1, with 7 bases aligning to TRBD1. The DNA for the CDR3 is TGTGCCTGCAGCCCAGGGGGTCTTAATGCTTTCTTT. Translated: CACSPGGLNAFF. The whole variable domain, remainder taken from reference TRBV7-2 and TRBJ1-1, is GAGVSQSPSNKVTEKGKDVELRCDPISGHTALYWYRQSLGQGLEFLIYFQGNSAPDKSGLPSDRFSAERTGGSVSTLTIQRTQQEDSAVYLCACSPGGLNAFFGQGTRLTVV.